The entry below describes one T cell receptor beta chain. Repertoires were generated with immunoSEQ multiplex PCR, while TCRdb's copy carries only in-frame clones and drops some. The data show 300,000 to 350,000 clones, with 87% seen just once and 9.5% to 10% held by the top ten. These data are taken from a study of blood T cell repertoires in COVID-19. Trimming removed 4 bases at V and 4 bases at J, with 11 bases between. Germline V gene data show CDR1 as SEHNR and CDR2 as FQNEAQ (reference sequence). This CDR3 region has 15 residues. The chain joins TRBV7-9 to TRBJ1-6, with D maybe TRBD1 (5 bases). The sequence was obtained from a man aged 30 to 45 with COVID-19, enrolled during active disease. Sequenced: peripheral blood. As DNA, the CDR3 is TGTGCCAGCAGCTCCGCAGGGACTTATAATTCACCCCTCCACTTT. Translated: CASSSAGTYNSPLHF.